This paragraph covers one T cell receptor (beta chain) sequence. Its specificity is not known. It may be a read error: a sequence one base away is much more abundant. The sample comes from a study of T cell repertoires in cytomegalovirus infection. Overall study: Based on public TCR beta signatures, there were indications of CMV infection and of a matching HLA type. Findings and limits, study-wide: Across the ex vivo response, the dominant clonotypes were HLA-C-restricted CMV-specific TCR beta clonotypes. Carriers of CMV plus the relevant HLA were identified by cumulative public TCR beta family frequency.

TCRdb re-derived calls from the reads in MiXCR, one entry per CDR3 protein. The repertoire holds hundreds of thousands of distinct CDR3 sequences, with approximately 31% as singletons. The TCR comes from a human donor in good health (CMV status not recorded). Some clones in this sample may be carry-over from other donors' samples. Sample: PBMCs.

DNA of the CDR3: TGTGCCAGCAGCTTAGTTGCGTTGCGGCAGGGGGCCTACAAGCAGTACTTC. Translation: CASSLVALRQGAYKQYF. This chain connects TRBV7-2 to TRBJ2-7, with 8 bases aligning to TRBD1. Germline values: CDR1 SGHTA, CDR2 FQGNSA. The CDR3 totals 17 residues.